This T cell receptor (beta chain) was recovered during a study of cytomegalovirus exposure and HLA in healthy donors. Study-wide points: Likely technical artifact: a cluster of highly shared sequence variants.

As to this clone: The antigen is not known.

This CDR3 region has 13 residues. CDR1 and CDR2 (germline): SGHNT, YENEEA. V was clipped by 0 bases and J by 3 bases, with 4 bases between them. Primers: 60 Vbeta forward and 13 Jbeta reverse. Sequencing used immunoSEQ multiplex PCR; TCRdb keeps in-frame clones, though not all of them. The sample has 200,000 to 250,000 clones, roughly 78% seen once; the top ten hold approximately 0.47%. Sequenced: PBMCs. The TCR comes from a boy between 10 and 17 years old in good health and CMV-seronegative. V and J are TRBV11-3 and TRBJ2-3; D gene uncertain. The CDR3 sequence is CASSLDGTDTQYF. The DNA for the CDR3 is TGTGCCAGCAGCTTAGACGGTACAGATACGCAGTATTTT.